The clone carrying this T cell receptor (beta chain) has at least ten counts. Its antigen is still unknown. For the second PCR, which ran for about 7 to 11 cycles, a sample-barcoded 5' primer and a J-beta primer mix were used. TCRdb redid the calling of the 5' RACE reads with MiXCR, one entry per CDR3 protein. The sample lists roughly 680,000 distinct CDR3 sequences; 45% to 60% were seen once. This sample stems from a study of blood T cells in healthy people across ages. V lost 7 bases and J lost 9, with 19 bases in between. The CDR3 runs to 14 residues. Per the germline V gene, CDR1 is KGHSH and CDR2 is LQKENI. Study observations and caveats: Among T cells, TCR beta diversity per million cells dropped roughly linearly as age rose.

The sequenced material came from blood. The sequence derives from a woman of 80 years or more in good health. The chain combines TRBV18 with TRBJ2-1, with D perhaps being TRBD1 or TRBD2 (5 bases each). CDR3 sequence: CASLIGTGSSEQFF. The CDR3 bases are TGTGCCAGCTTGATTGGGACGGGATCGAGTGAGCAGTTCTTC.